Below, 21 T cell receptor beta chains from the same sample are listed, as sequenced in a study of shared clonotypes between healthy human individuals. Measured with immunoSEQ multiplex PCR; TCRdb has only the in-frame clones, and not every one. The data show more than 150,000 clones, with over 85% seen just once and roughly 0.07% held by the top ten. Specimen: naive CD4+ T cells sorted from blood. Subset of the sample: CD45RA+ positively selected. The receptors come from a woman in her thirties in good health.

This sequence joins TRBV28 and TRBJ2-4; D possibly corresponds to TRBD1 (6 bases). The CDR3 is 18 residues long. Germline assignment: CDR1 MDHEN and CDR2 SYDVKM. The V and J ends lost 4 bases and 8 bases respectively, with 27 bases between them. CDR3 region: CASSSVWGHDKDPDIQYF. CDR3 nucleotides: TGTGCCAGCAGTTCCGTATGGGGGCACGACAAGGATCCGGACATTCAGTACTTC. Drawing the rest from reference TRBV28 and TRBJ2-4, the complete variable domain is DVKVTQSSRYLVKRTGEKVFLECVQDMDHENMFWYRQDPGLGLRLIYFSYDVKMKEKGDIPEGYSVSREKKERFSLILESASTNQTSMYLCASSSVWGHDKDPDIQYFGAGTRLSVL.

This chain joins TRBV19 and TRBJ1-5, with TRBD1 matching 7 bases. The trim removed 3 bases at V and 4 bases at J, leaving 9 bases unmatched. The germline V gene encodes CDR1 LNHDA and CDR2 SQIVND (reference sequence). CDR3 length: 16 residues. The CDR3 here is CASSIVRGTANQPQHF. For the CDR3, the DNA is TGTGCCAGTAGTATCGTGCGTGGGACAGCAAATCAGCCCCAGCATTTT.

V usage is TRBV5-1 and J usage is TRBJ2-5; 8 bases match TRBD2. Germline values: CDR1 SGHRS, CDR2 YFSETQ. With 2 bases clipped from V and 0 bases from J, the junction kept 6 bases outside the gene matches. The CDR3 is 16 amino acids. For the CDR3, the DNA is TGCGCCAGCAGCTTCTCACTAGCGGAATACCAAGAGACCCAGTACTTC. It encodes CASSFSLAEYQETQYF. Filled out from reference TRBV5-1 and TRBJ2-5, the complete variable domain reads KAGVTQTPRYLIKTRGQQVTLSCSPISGHRSVSWYQQTPGQGLQFLFEYFSETQRNKGNFPGRFSGRQFSNSRSEMNVSTLELGDSALYLCASSFSLAEYQETQYFGPGTRLLVL.

This chain uses TRBV29-1 with TRBJ1-1; D is possibly TRBD1 (5 bases). V gave up 8 bases and J gave up 11 bases, with 21 bases separating them. The CDR3 contains 12 residues. The germline gives CDR1 SQVTM, CDR2 ANQGSEA. The CDR3 DNA reads TGCAGCTCGCAGGGACGGGACTTAGGGGCTTTCTTT. As protein: CSSQGRDLGAFF.

The chain is built from TRBV9 and TRBJ1-3; maybe TRBD1 (6 bases). The germline V gene has CDR1 SGDLS and CDR2 YYNGEE. The germline V and J ends were trimmed by 3 bases and 2 bases, with 12 bases remaining between them. There are 15 residues in the CDR3. CDR3 loop: CASSANEGAGNTIYF. CDR3 nucleotide sequence: TGTGCCAGCAGCGCCAACGAGGGGGCTGGAAACACCATATATTTT.

The chain is built from TRBV10-1 and TRBJ2-1; TRBD2 might be the D (6 bases). Trimming pared 0 bases from V and 7 bases from J, leaving 13 bases between. This CDR3 has 15 residues. CDR1 and CDR2 (germline): WNHNN, SYGVQD (reference sequence). CDR3 loop: CASSESGEATNEQFF. CDR3 in DNA: TGCGCCAGCAGTGAGTCGGGGGAGGCCACGAATGAGCAGTTCTTC.

This rearrangement joins TRBV11-2 to TRBJ2-7; perhaps TRBD1 as D (6 bases). V shed 2 bases and J shed 7 bases, with 24 bases lying between them. This CDR3 contains 17 residues. Germline lookup yields CDR1 SGHAT and CDR2 FQNNGV. CDR3 nucleotide sequence: TGTGCCAGCAGCTTATGGGTGAGGGGTGAAGGGGGAGAAGAGCAGTACTTC. Protein sequence: CASSLWVRGEGGEEQYF. Filled out from reference TRBV11-2 and TRBJ2-7, the complete variable domain reads EAGVAQSPRYKIIEKRQSVAFWCNPISGHATLYWYQQILGQGPKLLIQFQNNGVVDDSQLPKDRFSAERLKGVDSTLKIQPAKLEDSAVYLCASSLWVRGEGGEEQYFGPGTRLTVT.

This sequence joins TRBV27 and TRBJ2-2; the match to TRBD2 covers 7 bases. The ends lost 3 bases at V and 3 bases at J; junction bases unmatched: 4. Germline loops: CDR1 MNHEY, CDR2 SMNVEV (reference sequence). CDR3 length: 15 amino acids. For the CDR3, the DNA is TGTGCCAGCAGTTTCTCACTAGCGTACACCGGGGAGCTGTTTTTT. It translates to CASSFSLAYTGELFF.

This clone was detected only once. V usage is TRBV2 and J usage is TRBJ1-2; D remains unclear. This CDR3 comprises 15 residues. From germline, CDR1 is SNHLY and CDR2 FYNNEI. The V and J ends lost 4 bases and 4 bases respectively, with 16 bases between them. The chain's CDR3 is CASSGLAGNTYGYTF. The CDR3 region has the DNA TGTGCCAGCAGTGGACTAGCGGGTAATACCTATGGCTACACCTTC.

This sequence joins TRBV15 and TRBJ1-2; 8 bases are a match to TRBD1. J was trimmed by 8 bases and V by 4 bases; bases with no gene match: 12. CDR3 size: 15 residues. Germline CDR1 is LNHNV and CDR2 is YYDKDF (reference sequence). DNA for the CDR3: TGTGCCACCAGCACCGATCGGACAGGGCTTAGGGGCTACACCTTC. Residues: CATSTDRTGLRGYTF.

The chain combines TRBV29-1 with TRBJ1-3, with a weak D call TRBD1 (6 bases). The CDR3 sequence is 12 residues long. CDR1 and CDR2 (germline): SQVTM, ANQGSEA. V lost 7 bases and J 2 bases, leaving 9 bases between the germline ends. In DNA, the CDR3 is TGCAGCGCCGGGGGGCCTGGAAACACCATATATTTT. It translates to CSAGGPGNTIYF.

V is TRBV7-9 and J is TRBJ2-7; no firm D call. There are 14 residues in the CDR3. Germline loops: CDR1 SEHNR, CDR2 FQNEAQ (reference sequence). Trimming took 2 bases from V and 1 from J, leaving 9 bases between them. The DNA of the CDR3 is TGTGCCAGCAGCTTAAATGGTGAATCCTACGAGCAGTACTTC. Residues: CASSLNGESYEQYF.

The chain couples TRBV29-1 to TRBJ1-1; the D gene is possibly TRBD1 (5 bases). The V gene lost 4 bases and the J gene lost 1 base, with 16 bases spanning the gap. The germline gives CDR1 SQVTM, CDR2 ANQGSEA. This CDR3 spans 15 amino acids. The CDR3 sequence: CSVGVLGLKNTEAFF. CDR3 nucleotide sequence: TGCAGCGTTGGAGTTCTGGGACTGAAGAACACTGAAGCTTTCTTT.

The V and J genes are TRBV19 and TRBJ2-5, with 12 bases matching TRBD2. Germline V gene lookup returns CDR1 LNHDA and CDR2 SQIVND (reference sequence). V shed 6 bases and J 11 bases; nucleotides not matched to a gene: 7. The CDR3 is 13 residues long. This CDR3 reads CASSPGLAGEQYF. The CDR3 region has the DNA TGTGCCAGTAGCCCGGGACTAGCGGGTGAGCAGTACTTC.

V is TRBV28 and J is TRBJ2-3; D gene unclear. V was pared by 8 bases and J by 0 bases, with 21 bases between. The CDR3 consists of 17 residues. CDR1 is MDHEN, CDR2 SYDVKM, per germline. CDR3 DNA sequence: TGTGCCAGCGGAAACCCAGAGGTTGGCGGCAGCACAGATACGCAGTATTTT. Its translation is CASGNPEVGGSTDTQYF.

The chain's CDR3 is CASSISGSSYNEQFF. The CDR3 DNA reads TGCGCCAGCAGTATTAGCGGGAGTTCCTACAATGAGCAGTTCTTC. This chain joins TRBV10-1 and TRBJ2-1, with 9 bases fitting TRBD2. The V gene end was trimmed by 5 bases and the J gene end by 1 base; junction bases not matched to a gene: 3. Germline V gene sequence: CDR1 WNHNN, CDR2 SYGVQD (reference sequence). This CDR3 spans 15 amino acids.

The chain links TRBV9 to TRBJ1-1; D is uncertain. Germline V gene data show CDR1 as SGDLS and CDR2 as YYNGEE. Deletions cut 7 bases from V and 3 bases from J, with 13 bases between. The CDR3 has 13 residues. Here the CDR3 DNA reads TGTGCCAGCCAGCGGATTTTGGACACTGAAGCTTTCTTT. Protein sequence: CASQRILDTEAFF.

V and J are TRBV5-1 and TRBJ1-1, with 7 bases lining up with TRBD1. The V gene's germline CDR1 is SGHRS and CDR2 YFSETQ. After removal of 3 bases from V and 5 bases from J, the junction contained 10 bases not matched to a gene. CDR3 length: 15 amino acids. CDR3 residues: CASSYRQGGLTEAFF. The CDR3 coding sequence is TGCGCCAGCAGCTATCGACAGGGAGGGTTGACTGAAGCTTTCTTT.

In its sample, this clone was seen a few times. This chain uses TRBV21-1 with TRBJ1-3. TRBV21-1 constitutes a pseudogene. The CDR3 spans 15 residues. The chain's CDR3 is CASSSGTGSGNTIYF. In nucleotides, the CDR3 is TGTGCCAGCAGCTCCGGAACGGGCTCTGGAAACACCATATATTTT.

This chain's CDR3 is CASSQDHRANAEQYF. The CDR3 DNA sequence: TGCGCCAGCAGCCAAGATCATCGGGCAAATGCCGAGCAGTACTTC. The chain carries TRBV4-1 and TRBJ2-5; D is unclear. With the DNA end fitting TRBJ2-7 better, the J assignment may be wrong. The length of the CDR3 is 15 residues. Germline V gives CDR1 MGHRA, CDR2 YSYEKL.

The V and J genes are TRBV7-9 and TRBJ1-4; 9 nucleotides agree with TRBD1. Losses at the gene ends were 5 bases for V and 0 bases for J; bases not matched to a gene: 10. The length of the CDR3 is 18 residues. CDR1 and CDR2 from the germline V gene are SEHNR and FQNEAQ (reference sequence). This CDR3 reads CASSPRTGDSATNEKLFF. CDR3 bases: TGTGCCAGCAGCCCCAGGACAGGGGACTCTGCAACTAATGAAAAACTGTTTTTT.